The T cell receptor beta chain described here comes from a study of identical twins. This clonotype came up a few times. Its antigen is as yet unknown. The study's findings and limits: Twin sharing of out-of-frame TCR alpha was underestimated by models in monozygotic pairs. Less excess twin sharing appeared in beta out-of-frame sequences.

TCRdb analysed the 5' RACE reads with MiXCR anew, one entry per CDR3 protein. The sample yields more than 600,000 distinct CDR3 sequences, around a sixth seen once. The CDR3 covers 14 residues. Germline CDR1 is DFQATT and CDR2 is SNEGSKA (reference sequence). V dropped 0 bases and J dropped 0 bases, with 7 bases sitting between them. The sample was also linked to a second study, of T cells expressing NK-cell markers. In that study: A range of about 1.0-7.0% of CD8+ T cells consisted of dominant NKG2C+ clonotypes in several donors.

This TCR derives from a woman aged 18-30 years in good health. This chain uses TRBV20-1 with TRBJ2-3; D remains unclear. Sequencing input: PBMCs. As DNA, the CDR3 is TGCAGTGCTAGAGATAAGGACAGCACAGATACGCAGTATTTT. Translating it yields CSARDKDSTDTQYF.